The 19 T cell receptor beta chains listed next were all sequenced from one sample in a study of early T cells in non-severe SARS-CoV-2 infection. MiXCR, run by TCRdb on the 5' RACE reads, gives a single entry per CDR3 protein. The table records approximately 38,000 distinct CDR3 sequences, around 4.5% of them present only once. The source material was whole blood. All receptors come from an adult who was a healthcare worker with PCR-confirmed SARS-CoV-2 infection or an uninfected control (not recorded which).

At least ten counts were recorded for this clonotype. V is TRBV5-4 and J is TRBJ1-6; 8 bases line up with TRBD1. The CDR3 contains 13 residues. CDR1 and CDR2 from the germline V gene are SGHNT and YYREEE (reference sequence). J was trimmed by 12 bases and V by 0 bases; bases with no gene match: 2. The CDR3, as DNA: TGTGCCAGCAGCTTGGCTACAGGGGGACCCCTCCACTTT. Its protein is CASSLATGGPLHF.

This clonotype was detected a few times. The chain is built from TRBV14 and TRBJ1-6, with D possibly matching TRBD1 (5 bases). Germline V CDR1 and CDR2: SGHDN, FVKESK. V was trimmed by 1 base and J by 7 bases, leaving 14 bases between them. The CDR3 has 16 residues. CDR3 bases: TGTGCCAGCAGCCAAGTGGGGGGACCTCGGAATTCACCCCTCCACTTT. Translating it yields CASSQVGGPRNSPLHF.

This clonotype was counted ten times or more. The chain couples TRBV19 to TRBJ2-1; 9 nucleotides align to TRBD2. V shed 5 bases, J shed 4 bases, and the junction held 6 bases outside the gene matches. Looked up from germline, CDR1 is LNHDA and CDR2 is SQIVND (reference sequence). This CDR3 contains 15 residues. CDR3 protein: CASSLAGESYNEQFF. The DNA for the CDR3 is TGTGCCAGTAGTTTAGCGGGAGAGTCGTACAATGAGCAGTTCTTC.

CDR3 sequence (DNA): TGTGCCAGCGCCAGTCTTTTAGCTGGGGCCAACGTCCTGACTTTC. This translates into CASASLLAGANVLTF. J is TRBJ2-6 and V is TRBV28; no reliable D call. The germline CDR1 and CDR2 sequences are MDHEN and SYDVKM. Trimming cost V 8 bases and J 2 bases, with 13 bases left between them. The length of the CDR3 is 15 residues.

Details on this clonotype: The CDR3 does not close with the conserved phenylalanine or tryptophan, likely indicating a read error. The gene calls are TRBV10-1 and TRBJ2-3, with 8 bases aligning to TRBD2. CDR1 and CDR2 from the germline V gene are WNHNN and SYGVQD (reference sequence). CDR3 length: 16 residues. The V segment lost 7 bases and the J segment 1 base; nucleotides outside the gene matches: 10. This CDR3 is CASTQGSSGRTDTQYY. DNA of the CDR3: TGCGCCAGCACCCAAGGGTCTAGCGGGCGCACAGATACGCAGTATTAT.

This rearrangement joins TRBV29-1 to TRBJ2-1; 9 bases fit TRBD2. The V gene's germline CDR1 is SQVTM and CDR2 ANQGSEA. V trimming: 1 base; J trimming: 4 bases; junction bases outside the gene matches: 11. The CDR3 is 17 residues long. CDR3 residues: CSVEGGFAGGVYNEQFF. The CDR3, as DNA: TGCAGCGTTGAAGGGGGATTTGCGGGAGGGGTTTACAATGAGCAGTTCTTC.

There are many counts of this clonotype. V gene TRBV4-2 combines with J gene TRBJ2-1; D perhaps matches TRBD2 (6 bases). There are 16 residues in the CDR3. Trimming pared 0 bases from V and 7 bases from J, leaving 16 bases between. Germline V gene sequence: CDR1 LGHNA, CDR2 YNFKEQ. CDR3 residues: CASSQDHTGRGNEQFF. The CDR3 DNA is TGTGCCAGCAGCCAAGATCACACCGGACGGGGGAATGAGCAGTTCTTC.

This clonotype was counted many times. The chain employs TRBV7-3 and TRBJ2-2; no clear D gene. This CDR3 comprises 13 residues. The germline V and J ends were trimmed by 6 bases and 4 bases, with 9 bases remaining between them. CDR1 SGHTA and CDR2 FQGTGA come from the germline V gene. The DNA of the CDR3 is TGTGCCAGCAGTTCTGGAGTCACCGGGGAGCTGTTTTTT. Translating gives CASSSGVTGELFF.

Ten or more counts support this clonotype. The chain has TRBV3-1 and TRBJ2-1; the match to TRBD2 covers 8 bases. The germline V gene encodes CDR1 LGHDT and CDR2 YNNKEL (reference sequence). V shed 0 bases, J shed 6 bases, and the junction held 7 bases outside the gene matches. This CDR3 has 16 residues. The CDR3 loop reads CASSQDGLATGNEQFF. CDR3 nucleotide sequence: TGTGCCAGCAGCCAAGACGGACTAGCTACTGGCAATGAGCAGTTCTTC.

This clonotype was recorded at least ten times. The rearrangement uses TRBV9 and TRBJ1-3; D is unclear. CDR1 is SGDLS and CDR2 is YYNGEE in the germline V gene. V lost 7 bases and J lost 0, with 8 bases in between. The CDR3 runs to 13 residues. The CDR3, as DNA: TGTGCCAGCCGCGGGATCTCTGGAAACACCATATATTTT. Protein: CASRGISGNTIYF.

This clonotype showed up many times. Here the CDR3 DNA reads TGTGCCAGCAGTTTATGGGCAGATATCAATGAGCAGTTCTTC. Amino acid sequence: CASSLWADINEQFF. The chain employs TRBV27 and TRBJ2-1; no clear D. Germline lookup yields CDR1 MNHEY and CDR2 SMNVEV (reference sequence). This CDR3 has 14 amino acids. V lost 1 base to trimming and J lost 6 bases, with 10 bases between them.

This rearrangement joins TRBV7-9 to TRBJ2-4; D call uncertain. CDR1 and CDR2 (germline): SEHNR, FQNEAQ (reference sequence). Trimming pared 0 bases from V and 0 bases from J, leaving 9 bases between. The CDR3 has 16 amino acids. The CDR3 bases are TGTGCCAGCAGCTTAGCGGGCAGTACAGCCAAAAACATTCAGTACTTC. It translates to CASSLAGSTAKNIQYF.

The table lists this clonotype with many counts. The chain joins TRBV20-1 to TRBJ1-2, with a tentative D call TRBD1 (6 bases). The CDR3 is made up of 15 amino acids. Trimming stripped 1 base from V and 1 base from J, with 13 bases between. Germline V gene lookup returns CDR1 DFQATT and CDR2 SNEGSKA (reference sequence). This CDR3 reads CSARVMGHSNYGYTF. The CDR3 DNA reads TGCAGTGCTAGAGTAATGGGACATAGTAACTATGGCTACACCTTC.

At least ten counts were recorded for this clonotype. The chain employs TRBV5-4 and TRBJ2-7; the D is unclear. This CDR3 is built from 15 residues. The germline CDR1 and CDR2 sequences are SGHNT and YYREEE (reference sequence). Trimming shortened V by 0 bases and J by 0 bases, and 10 bases separated the two germline ends. CDR3 nucleotide sequence: TGTGCCAGCAGCTTGGAGGCAGGCCTCTCCTACGAGCAGTACTTC. This translates into CASSLEAGLSYEQYF.

The chain carries TRBV29-1 and TRBJ1-6; 11 bases map to TRBD1. CDR3 length: 15 amino acids. Germline CDR1 and CDR2: SQVTM and ANQGSEA. V shed 5 bases, J shed 9 bases, and the junction held 9 bases outside the gene matches. The CDR3, as DNA: TGCAGCGTTTCGATCGGGACAGGGGGAGGTTCACCCCTCCACTTT. Protein sequence: CSVSIGTGGGSPLHF.

This clonotype has at least ten counts. J is TRBJ2-1 and V is TRBV18, with 8 bases identical to TRBD2. This CDR3 contains 15 residues. The V segment lost 4 bases and the J segment 7 bases; nucleotides outside the gene matches: 9. Germline CDR1 KGHSH, CDR2 LQKENI. The CDR3 reads CASSLPSGRKNEQFF. Here the CDR3 DNA reads TGTGCCAGCTCACTTCCCAGCGGGAGAAAGAATGAGCAGTTCTTC.

This clonotype was seen repeatedly, ten times or more. This chain links TRBV14 with TRBJ2-2, with 8 bases that match TRBD1. V trimming: 0 bases; J trimming: 1 base; junction bases outside the gene matches: 4. This CDR3 spans 17 amino acids. In germline, CDR1 is SGHDN, CDR2 FVKESK. CDR3 protein: CASSQDLGTGNTGELFF. The CDR3 nucleotides read TGTGCCAGCAGCCAAGATTTGGGGACAGGGAACACCGGGGAGCTGTTTTTT.

This clonotype was picked up many times. The chain couples TRBV6-1 to TRBJ2-1; D might be TRBD1 or TRBD2, each matching 5 bases. Germline V CDR1 and CDR2: MNHNS, SASEGT. Trimming took off 6 bases at V and 5 bases at J, with 11 bases between the two ends. The CDR3 is made up of 13 amino acids. The CDR3 region is CASRRDGNNEQFF. In DNA, the CDR3 is TGTGCCAGCAGAAGGGACGGTAACAATGAGCAGTTCTTC.

This clonotype appeared many times. The chain has TRBV12-3 or TRBV12-4 and TRBJ2-7, with 10 bases that match TRBD1. V gave up 6 bases and J gave up 5 bases; unmatched junction bases: 10. This CDR3 contains 15 residues. Written as DNA, the CDR3 is TGTGCCAGCAGCCTCCGGACAGGGGGGGAGAACGAGCAGTACTTC. Its protein product is CASSLRTGGENEQYF.